This T cell receptor (beta chain) was profiled in a study of blood T cell repertoires in COVID-19. Authors' analysis steps: How many nucleated cells were present was estimated from reference gene primer amplification. Measured with immunoSEQ multiplex PCR; TCRdb has only the in-frame clones, and not every one. V and J calls plus clone size are reproduced from that table; the DNA served to infer D and trimming. The table has 350,000 to 400,000 clones, approximately 90% seen once. Individuals drawn from around 24 US areas were roughly 18 to 95 years old. Which cohort a participant joined came from the clinical history participants gave. The CDR3 is 15 amino acids. V shed 5 bases and J 5 bases; nucleotides not matched to a gene: 7. Germline assignment: CDR1 MDHEN and CDR2 SYDVKM.

The chain employs TRBV28 and TRBJ2-5, with 11 bases matching TRBD2. The source of this sequence is a woman under 30 who had recovered from COVID-19. Material: PBMCs or T cells enriched from blood (not recorded which). CDR3 bases: TGTGCCAGCAGTGATACTAGCGGGGGTTTTGAGACCCAGTACTTC. This gives the protein CASSDTSGGFETQYF.